The 10 T cell receptor beta chains below come from one sample, sequenced in a study of immune evolution from preneoplasia to lung adenocarcinoma (dated by TCRdb to the early 2020s). The method was the immunoSEQ multiplex PCR assay. In TCRdb, the immuneACCESS table is reduced to in-frame sequences with V and J assigned. These tables do not hold every clone; where another copy was compared, an unresolved V gene accounts for under half, and the others remain unexplained. Across this sample there are 5,000 to 5,500 clones, with 83% seen only once. More than 3% of the sample rests with the top ten. Sequencing was done on a sample of FFPE adjacent normal lung tissue. These receptors were taken from a person aged 70 to 85 with lung adenocarcinoma.

The chain uses TRBV6-6 and TRBJ1-2; D gene uncertain. Germline CDR1 is MNHNY and CDR2 is SVGAGI (reference sequence). The ends were cut back, 3 bases at V and 2 bases at J, with 13 bases in the middle. This CDR3 comprises 15 residues. The CDR3 DNA reads TGTGCCAGCAGTTATCGGAAGGCCTCCAACTATGGCTACACCTTC. Its protein product is CASSYRKASNYGYTF.

The rearrangement uses TRBV15 and TRBJ2-1, with 12 bases aligning to TRBD2. The ends lost 5 bases at V and 7 bases at J; junction bases unmatched: 6. Germline V gene data show CDR1 as LNHNV and CDR2 as YYDKDF (reference sequence). The CDR3 spans 15 residues. DNA of the CDR3: TGTGCCACCAGCCCGACTAGCGGGAGTTCTAATGAGCAGTTCTTC. Amino acid sequence: CATSPTSGSSNEQFF.

The chain joins TRBV2 to TRBJ2-7, with TRBD1 matching over 8 bases. V was clipped by 6 bases and J by 9 bases; unmatched bases: 10. Germline V CDR1 and CDR2: SNHLY, FYNNEI. The CDR3 sequence is 13 residues long. The CDR3 reads CASRTGAARGQYF. CDR3 nucleotide sequence: TGTGCCAGCAGGACAGGGGCCGCTCGGGGGCAGTACTTC.

J is TRBJ2-3 and V is TRBV2; 8 nucleotides line up with TRBD2. Trimming at V came to 8 bases and at J to 1 base, leaving 5 bases not matched to a gene. The V gene's germline CDR1 is SNHLY and CDR2 FYNNEI. The CDR3 spans 14 residues. The CDR3 is CASSRGAGTDTQYF. CDR3 nucleotide sequence: TGTGCCAGCTCGCGGGGGGCTGGCACAGATACGCAGTATTTT.

The chain is built from TRBV19 and TRBJ2-7; 10 nucleotides align to TRBD2. Losses at the gene ends were 8 bases for V and 4 bases for J; bases not matched to a gene: 8. Germline lookup yields CDR1 LNHDA and CDR2 SQIVND (reference sequence). There are 14 residues in the CDR3. CDR3 amino acids: CASAQREGWYEQYF. The DNA of the CDR3 is TGTGCCAGTGCTCAGCGGGAGGGCTGGTACGAGCAGTACTTC. The full variable domain, in which reference TRBV19 and TRBJ2-7 provide the parts outside the CDR3, is DGGITQSPKYLFRKEGQNVTLSCEQNLNHDAMYWYRQDPGQGLRLIYYSQIVNDFQKGDIAEGYSVSREKKESFPLTVTSAQKNPTAFYLCASAQREGWYEQYFGPGTRLTVT.

The chain links TRBV5-6 to TRBJ1-5; unclear D gene. The germline V and J ends were trimmed by 0 bases and 1 base, with 8 bases remaining between them. Germline V CDR1 and CDR2: SGHDT, YYEEEE. The CDR3 is made up of 15 amino acids. The CDR3 DNA is TGTGCCAGCAGCTTGGGACAATCCAGCAATCAGCCCCAGCATTTT. Encoded protein: CASSLGQSSNQPQHF.

This sequence joins TRBV7-8 and TRBJ1-6; D ambiguous. Germline V gene lookup returns CDR1 SGHVS and CDR2 FQNEAQ. The V gene lost 1 base and the J gene lost 6 bases, with 10 bases spanning the gap. This CDR3 region has 15 residues. This CDR3 is CASSLGGRGNSPLHF. The CDR3 DNA is TGTGCCAGCAGCTTAGGTGGACGGGGTAATTCACCCCTCCACTTT.

This rearrangement joins TRBV6-1 to TRBJ1-2; D possibly corresponds to TRBD1 (5 bases). This CDR3 has 15 residues. Germline V gene sequence: CDR1 MNHNS, CDR2 SASEGT. Trimming pared 7 bases from V and 2 bases from J, leaving 17 bases between. The chain's CDR3 is CASTPSGGRNYGYTF. DNA for the CDR3: TGTGCCAGCACCCCCTCGGGGGGGAGGAACTATGGCTACACCTTC.

This clone is termed large. The chain links TRBV9 to TRBJ2-7; 7 bases fit TRBD2. In germline, CDR1 is SGDLS, CDR2 YYNGEE. V dropped 0 bases and J dropped 0; count of bases not matched to a gene: 3. The CDR3 totals 15 residues. The CDR3 region is CASSVGSGASYEQYF. The CDR3 DNA reads TGTGCCAGCAGCGTAGGAAGCGGGGCCTCCTACGAGCAGTACTTC. The full variable domain, its missing parts supplied by reference TRBV9 and TRBJ2-7, is DSGVTQTPKHLITATGQRVTLRCSPRSGDLSVYWYQQSLDQGLQFLIQYYNGEERAKGNILERFSAQQFPDLHSELNLSSLELGDSALYFCASSVGSGASYEQYFGPGTRLTVT.

The V and J genes are TRBV18 and TRBJ2-7, with 7 positions matching TRBD1. Germline loops: CDR1 KGHSH, CDR2 LQKENI. This CDR3 is 14 amino acids long. Trimming removed 3 bases from V and 3 bases from J; junction bases left unmatched: 5. The CDR3 loop reads CASSPEDRDYEQYF. CDR3 coding DNA: TGTGCCAGCTCACCGGAAGACAGGGACTACGAGCAGTACTTC.